This TCR delta chain was recorded in a study of gamma-delta T cells after stem cell transplantation. TCRdb re-called the RT-PCR reads using CATT. The data contain about 1,400 delta-chain clones, approximately 2.3% of them seen just once; the ten biggest clones take up around 49%. Details on this clone: This is likely an artifact of a read error, given a far larger clone one base away. The sample contains more than one DNA sequence encoding this CDR3.

The sequence was obtained from a human donor. It is not recorded whose cells these are; they may come from a transplant donor. The specimen was gamma-delta T cells.

CDR3 DNA: TGTGCCTGTGACACTCTGGGGGATACAGGGGCCTCCGATAAACTCATCTTT. The encoded protein is CACDTLGDTGASDKLIF. The V gene is TRDV2, the J gene TRDJ1; 11 bases match TRDD3. This CDR3 region has 17 residues. The V gene end was trimmed by 1 base and the J gene end by 3 bases; junction bases not matched to a gene: 9. In germline, CDR1 is GEAIGNYY, CDR2 EKD.